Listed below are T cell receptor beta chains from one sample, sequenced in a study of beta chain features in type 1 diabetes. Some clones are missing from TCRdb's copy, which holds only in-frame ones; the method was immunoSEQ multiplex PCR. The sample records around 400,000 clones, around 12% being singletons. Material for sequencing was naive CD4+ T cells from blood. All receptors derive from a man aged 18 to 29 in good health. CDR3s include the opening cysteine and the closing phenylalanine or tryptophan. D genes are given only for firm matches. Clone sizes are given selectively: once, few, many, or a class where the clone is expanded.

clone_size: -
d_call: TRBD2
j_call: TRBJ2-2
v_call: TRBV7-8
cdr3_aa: CASSLASGGVTGELFF
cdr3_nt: TGTGCCAGCAGCCTCGCCAGCGGGGGAGTCACCGGGGAGCTGTTTTTT

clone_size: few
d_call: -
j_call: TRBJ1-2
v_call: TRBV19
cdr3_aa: CASSIFDYGYTF
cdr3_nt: TGTGCCAGTAGTATTTTCGACTATGGCTACACCTTC

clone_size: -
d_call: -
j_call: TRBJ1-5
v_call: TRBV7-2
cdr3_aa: CASSLESQPQHF
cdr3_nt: TGTGCCAGCAGCTTAGAATCACAGCCCCAGCATTTT

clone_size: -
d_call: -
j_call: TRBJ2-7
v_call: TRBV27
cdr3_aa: CASRQATYEQYF
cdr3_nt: TGTGCCAGCAGGCAGGCAACCTACGAGCAGTACTTC

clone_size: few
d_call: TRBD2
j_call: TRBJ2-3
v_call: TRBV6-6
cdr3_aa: CASSSGTLRQDTQYF
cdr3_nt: TGTGCCAGCAGTAGCGGGACTCTCCGCCAGGATACGCAGTATTTT

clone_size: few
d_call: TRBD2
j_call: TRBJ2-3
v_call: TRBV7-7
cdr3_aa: CASSLGLAGGLDTQYF
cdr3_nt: TGTGCTAGCAGCTTAGGCCTAGCGGGAGGGTTGGATACGCAGTATTTT

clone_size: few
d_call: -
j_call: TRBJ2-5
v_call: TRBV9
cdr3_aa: CASSVAASSGETQYF
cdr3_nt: TGTGCCAGCAGCGTAGCGGCTAGCTCGGGCGAGACCCAGTACTTC

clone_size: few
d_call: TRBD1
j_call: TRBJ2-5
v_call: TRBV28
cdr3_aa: CASSFQTGGGETQYF
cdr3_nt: TGTGCCAGCAGTTTCCAGACAGGGGGCGGAGAGACCCAGTACTTC

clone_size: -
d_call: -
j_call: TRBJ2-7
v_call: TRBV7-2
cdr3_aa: CASSLYGDKQYF
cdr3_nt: TGTGCCAGCAGCTTATACGGGGACAAGCAGTACTTC

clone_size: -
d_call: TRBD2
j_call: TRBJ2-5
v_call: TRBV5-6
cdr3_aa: CASSPNGAGVWETQYF
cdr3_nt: TGTGCCAGCAGCCCCAATGGGGCGGGAGTGTGGGAGACCCAGTACTTC

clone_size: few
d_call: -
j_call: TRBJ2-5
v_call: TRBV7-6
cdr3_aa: CASSLASPPGAQYF
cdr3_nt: TGTGCCAGCAGCTTAGCGTCCCCCCCGGGGGCCCAGTACTTC

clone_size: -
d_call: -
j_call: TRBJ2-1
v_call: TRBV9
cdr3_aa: CASSVGGFNEQFF
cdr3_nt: TGTGCCAGCAGCGTAGGAGGTTTCAATGAGCAGTTCTTC

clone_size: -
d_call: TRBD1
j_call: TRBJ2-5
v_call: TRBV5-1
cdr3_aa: CASSSGGETQYF
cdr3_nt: TGCGCCAGCAGTTCAGGGGGAGAGACCCAGTACTTC

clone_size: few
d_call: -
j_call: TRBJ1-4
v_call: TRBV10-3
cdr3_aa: CAISDGGPSNEKLFF
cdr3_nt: TGTGCCATCAGTGATGGGGGCCCGTCTAATGAAAAACTGTTTTTT

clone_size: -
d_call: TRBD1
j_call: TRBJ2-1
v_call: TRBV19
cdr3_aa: CASSNPGTGFDEQFF
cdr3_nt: TGTGCCAGTAGTAATCCCGGGACAGGGTTTGATGAGCAGTTCTTC

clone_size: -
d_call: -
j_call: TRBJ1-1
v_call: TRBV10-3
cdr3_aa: CAISGQVNTEAFF
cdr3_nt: TGTGCCATCAGTGGACAGGTAAACACTGAAGCTTTCTTT

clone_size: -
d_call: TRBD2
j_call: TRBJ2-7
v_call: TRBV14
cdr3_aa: CASSQDSGGAFYEQYF
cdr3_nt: TGTGCCAGCAGCCAAGATTCGGGAGGGGCCTTCTACGAGCAGTACTTC

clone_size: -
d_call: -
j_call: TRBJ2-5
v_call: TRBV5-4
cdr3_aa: CASSFHKETQYF
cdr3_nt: TGTGCCAGCAGCTTCCACAAGGAGACCCAGTACTTC

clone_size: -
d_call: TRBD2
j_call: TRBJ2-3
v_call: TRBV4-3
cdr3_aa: CASSQGLAGGALDTQYF
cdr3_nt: TGCGCCAGCAGCCAAGGACTAGCGGGGGGAGCCCTTGATACGCAGTATTTT

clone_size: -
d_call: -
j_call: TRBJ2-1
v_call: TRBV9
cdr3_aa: CASSVVPGTYNEQFF
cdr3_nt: TGTGCCAGCAGCGTAGTCCCGGGTACCTACAATGAGCAGTTCTTC

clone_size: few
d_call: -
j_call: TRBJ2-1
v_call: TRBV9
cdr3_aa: CASSLEGAYNEQFF
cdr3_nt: TGTGCCAGCAGCCTCGAGGGGGCCTACAATGAGCAGTTCTTC

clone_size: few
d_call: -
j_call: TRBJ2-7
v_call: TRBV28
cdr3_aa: CASRIPRGSEQYF
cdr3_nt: TGTGCCAGCCGGATACCCCGAGGATCCGAGCAGTACTTC

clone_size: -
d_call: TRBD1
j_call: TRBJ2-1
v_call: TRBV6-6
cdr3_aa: CASSNSGQGVEQFF
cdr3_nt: TGTGCCAGCAGTAACTCTGGACAGGGGGTTGAGCAGTTCTTC

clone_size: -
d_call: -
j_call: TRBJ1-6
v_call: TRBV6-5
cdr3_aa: CAIATSSYNSPLHF
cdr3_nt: TGTGCCATCGCAACGAGCTCCTATAATTCACCCCTCCACTTT